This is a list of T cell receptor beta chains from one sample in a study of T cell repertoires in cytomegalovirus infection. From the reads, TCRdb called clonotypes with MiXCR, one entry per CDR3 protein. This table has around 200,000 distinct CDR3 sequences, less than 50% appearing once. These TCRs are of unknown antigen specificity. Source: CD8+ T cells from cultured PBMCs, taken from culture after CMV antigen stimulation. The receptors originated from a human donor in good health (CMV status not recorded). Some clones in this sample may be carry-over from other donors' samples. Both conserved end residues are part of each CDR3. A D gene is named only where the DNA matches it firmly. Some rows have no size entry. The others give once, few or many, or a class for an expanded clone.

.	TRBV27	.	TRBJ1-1	CASSATVNTEAFF	TGTGCCAGCAGTGCGACTGTGAACACTGAAGCTTTCTTT
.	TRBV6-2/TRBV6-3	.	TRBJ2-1	CASSSIGSYNEQFF	TGTGCCAGCAGTTCTATAGGTTCCTACAATGAGCAGTTCTTC
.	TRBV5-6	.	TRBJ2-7	CASSSGGRTGYF	TGTGCCAGCAGCTCAGGCGGGAGGACAGGGTACTTC
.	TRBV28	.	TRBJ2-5	CASRGLVGTQYF	TGTGCCAGCAGGGGGTTAGTCGGGACCCAGTACTTC
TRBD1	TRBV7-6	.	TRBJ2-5	CASSLADRGQETQYF	TGTGCCAGCAGCTTAGCCGACAGGGGACAAGAGACCCAGTACTTC
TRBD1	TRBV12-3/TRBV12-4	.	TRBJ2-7	CASSASGTGAYEQYF	TGTGCCAGCAGTGCGTCCGGGACAGGGGCTTACGAGCAGTACTTC
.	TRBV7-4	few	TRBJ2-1	CASSTTRTRSYNEQFF	TGTGCCAGCAGCACAACCCGGACCCGATCCTACAATGAGCAGTTCTTC
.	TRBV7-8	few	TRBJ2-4	CASSPGRIKRGIQYF	TGTGCCAGCAGCCCGGGACGGATAAAAAGAGGCATTCAGTACTTC
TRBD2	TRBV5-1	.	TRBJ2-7	CASSLASGVSSYEQYF	TGCGCCAGCAGCTTGGCCAGCGGGGTGAGCTCCTACGAGCAGTACTTC
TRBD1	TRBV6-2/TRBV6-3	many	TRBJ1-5	CASSYSAGGSTNQPQHF	TGTGCCAGCAGTTACTCGGCAGGGGGCTCCACAAATCAGCCCCAGCATTTT
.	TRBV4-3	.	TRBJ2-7	CASSQDPVSSSYEQYF	TGCGCCAGCAGCCAAGACCCAGTGTCGAGCTCCTACGAGCAGTACTTC
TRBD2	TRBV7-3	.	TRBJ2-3	CASSSLAGYTDTQYF	TGTGCCAGCAGCTCACTAGCGGGTTACACAGATACGCAGTATTTT
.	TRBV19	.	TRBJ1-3	CASKDRSSYMENTIYF	TGTGCCAGTAAAGATAGAAGTTCGTATATGGAAAACACCATATATTTT
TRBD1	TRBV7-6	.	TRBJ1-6	CASSLRARQGDSSPLHF	TGTGCCAGCAGCTTACGGGCCCGGCAGGGGGATTCCTCACCCCTCCACTTT
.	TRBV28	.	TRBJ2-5	CASPIRGGSLGETQYF	TGTGCCAGCCCCATCAGGGGAGGGAGTCTTGGAGAGACCCAGTACTTC
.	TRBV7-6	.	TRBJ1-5	CASSTGTGPQHF	TGTGCCAGCAGCACCGGGACGGGGCCCCAGCATTTT
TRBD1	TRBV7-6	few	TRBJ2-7	CASSLAGHGTGSGEQYF	TGTGCCAGCAGCTTAGCGGGCCATGGGACAGGGTCGGGCGAGCAGTACTTC
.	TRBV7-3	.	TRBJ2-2	CASSLKGTPKTGELFF	TGTGCCAGCAGCTTAAAGGGCACTCCTAAAACCGGGGAGCTGTTTTTT
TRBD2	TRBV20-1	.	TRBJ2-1	CSARARAGGEQFF	TGCAGTGCTAGAGCCCGAGCGGGAGGCGAGCAGTTCTTC
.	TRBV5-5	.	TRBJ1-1	CASSPGRLTEAFF	TGTGCCAGCAGCCCGGGACGGCTCACTGAAGCTTTCTTT
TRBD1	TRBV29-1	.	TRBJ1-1	CTYRGRLTEAFF	TGCACCTACAGGGGCCGACTCACTGAAGCTTTCTTT
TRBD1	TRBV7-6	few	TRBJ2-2	CASSFPGGRTGELFF	TGTGCCAGCAGCTTTCCAGGGGGTCGGACCGGGGAGCTGTTTTTT